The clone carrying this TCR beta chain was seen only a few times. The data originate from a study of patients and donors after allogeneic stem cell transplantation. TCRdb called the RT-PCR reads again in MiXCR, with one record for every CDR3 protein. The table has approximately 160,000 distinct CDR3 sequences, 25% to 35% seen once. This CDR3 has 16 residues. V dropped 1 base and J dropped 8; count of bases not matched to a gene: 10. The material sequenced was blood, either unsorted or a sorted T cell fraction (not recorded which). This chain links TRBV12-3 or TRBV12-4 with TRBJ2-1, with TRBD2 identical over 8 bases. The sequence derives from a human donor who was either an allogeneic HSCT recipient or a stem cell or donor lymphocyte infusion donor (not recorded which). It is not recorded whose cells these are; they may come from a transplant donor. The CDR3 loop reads CASSLGGTRSYHEQFF. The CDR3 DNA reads TGTGCCAGCAGTTTAGGTGGGACTAGGTCATACCATGAGCAGTTCTTC.